Listed below are T cell receptor beta chains from one sample, sequenced in a study of shared clonotypes between healthy human individuals. Assay: immunoSEQ multiplex PCR; the TCRdb copy retains only in-frame clones and omits some. The sample yields approximately 1,500,000 clones, more than 95% seen once. Sequencing was carried out using naive CD4+ T cells sorted from blood. These receptors originate from a man aged 30 to 39 in good health. The conserved cysteine and the conserved F or W are not part of the CDR3 here. D genes are given only for firm matches. Some rows mark clone size as missing; the rest say once, few, many or name a class of expanded clone.

length | size | D | V | CDR3
12 | . | . | TRBV2 | ASGGDNSGNTIY
12 | . | TRBD1 | TRBV7-2 | ASSLTGSGYEQY
10 | . | . | TRBV6-4 | ASSASFTEAF
12 | . | . | TRBV29-1 | SARGGSPGDEQY
12 | . | TRBD1 | TRBV10-2 | ASSGTATNTEAF
14 | . | TRBD2 | TRBV4-1 | ASSQGILAGLETQY
14 | once | TRBD2 | TRBV11-1 | ASSLVGGGSYNEQF
13 | . | TRBD1 | TRBV5-4 | ASSPGRTGPGEQY
14 | . | . | TRBV15 | ATIPRQALNTGELF
12 | few | . | TRBV19 | ASSTGSGNVAQY
12 | . | TRBD1 | TRBV5-4 | ASRSTGVNGELF
9 | once | . | TRBV5-1 | ASRGMETQY
13 | . | TRBD1 | TRBV6-1 | ASREAGQGLQPQH
14 | . | TRBD1 | TRBV28 | ASSSLLRDRTNEQF
9 | . | . | TRBV18 | ANTRDDTQY
11 | . | . | TRBV5-1 | ASSLGGSQPQH
12 | . | . | TRBV25-1 | ASSVLGVQETQY
11 | . | TRBD2 | TRBV2 | ASTSGRVGELF
12 | once | . | TRBV9 | ASSVGTTSYEQY
12 | . | . | TRBV2 | ASSDGRSIETQY
14 | . | TRBD1 | TRBV11-2 | ASSYGTGGPTDTQY
14 | . | . | TRBV2 | ASSPQAYATNEKLF
10 | . | . | TRBV28 | ASSLSVNTIY
11 | . | . | TRBV29-1 | SVGQSSGNTIY
12 | . | . | TRBV6-1 | ASTLLSPQETQY
12 | . | TRBD1 | TRBV5-4 | ASRTQGAAETQY
13 | . | TRBD1 | TRBV18 | ASSPGQGDHQPQH
13 | . | TRBD1 | TRBV5-1 | ASSFTMTGLSEAF
13 | . | . | TRBV27 | ASSSPLGPWNEQF
14 | . | TRBD2 | TRBV9 | ASSVGSSGGTGEQF
12 | . | . | TRBV28 | ASSFRGVGAGYT
12 | . | TRBD1 | TRBV5-1 | ASSQDRVAYEQY
13 | . | . | TRBV15 | ATSRDLRGTAGYT
14 | once | TRBD2 | TRBV18 | ASSPLAGVGQDTQY